Shown below are 19 T cell receptor beta chains from a single sample sequenced in a study of blood T cells in healthy people across ages. Primed by a sample-barcoded 5' primer and a J-beta primer mix, a second PCR proceeded for about 6 to 12 cycles. One entry per CDR3 protein, called by TCRdb with MiXCR from the 5' RACE reads. This table holds 700,000 to 850,000 distinct CDR3 sequences, roughly 35% found once. Material: blood. All receptors come from a man between 18 and 35 years old in good health.

The rearrangement joins TRBV20-1 to TRBJ1-2, with D uncertain. This CDR3 region has 13 residues. Trimming took off 5 bases at V and 2 bases at J, with 12 bases between the two ends. CDR1 DFQATT and CDR2 SNEGSKA come from the germline V gene (reference sequence). The CDR3 region is CSALPAGNYGYTF. The CDR3 nucleotides are TGCAGTGCTTTACCGGCGGGGAACTATGGCTACACCTTC.

This clonotype was observed a few times. The CDR3 DNA reads as TGTGCCTGGAGGATAGCGGGGGGGCCCGATGAGCAGTTCTTC. This codes for CAWRIAGGPDEQFF. This rearrangement joins TRBV30 to TRBJ2-1; 11 bases are shared with TRBD2. Per germline, CDR1 GTSNPN and CDR2 SVGIG (reference sequence). V gave up 3 bases and J gave up 8 bases; unmatched junction bases: 6. The CDR3 covers 14 residues.

The chain joins TRBV2 to TRBJ1-6; D perhaps matches TRBD1 (5 bases). The CDR3 is 16 residues long. Germline V gene lookup returns CDR1 SNHLY and CDR2 FYNNEI. Trimming shortened V by 7 bases and J by 7 bases, and 20 bases separated the two germline ends. CDR3 protein: CASNTGGGGLNSPLHF. The DNA for the CDR3 is TGTGCCAGCAATACCGGCGGGGGGGGTTTGAATTCACCCCTCCACTTT. Supplemented by reference TRBV2 and TRBJ1-6, the full variable domain reads EPEVTQTPSHQVTQMGQEVILRCVPISNHLYFYWYRQILGQKVEFLVSFYNNEISEKSEIFDDQFSVERPDGSNFTLKIRSTKLEDSAMYFCASNTGGGGLNSPLHFGNGTRLTVT.

V usage is TRBV7-2 and J usage is TRBJ1-2, with a weak D call TRBD1 (6 bases). This CDR3 has 15 amino acids. Germline V gene data show CDR1 as SGHTA and CDR2 as FQGNSA. The V end was cut by 3 bases, the J end by 8 bases, with 19 bases between. The CDR3 region has the DNA TGTGCCAGCAGCTTCCCCATAGGGGGGAATCGAGGCTACACCTTC. Its protein is CASSFPIGGNRGYTF.

J is TRBJ2-2 and V is TRBV7-6; TRBD2 agrees at 9 bases. Unmatched junction bases numbered 6, after V lost 3 bases and J lost 4 bases. Germline V gives CDR1 SGHVS, CDR2 FNYEAQ. This CDR3 has 16 amino acids. Here the CDR3 DNA reads TGTGCCAGCAGCTTGGGCGGGGGGGCGCTCACCGGGGAGCTGTTTTTT. The encoded protein is CASSLGGGALTGELFF.

The V call is TRBV7-2, the J call TRBJ1-4; D remains unclear. This CDR3 is built from 13 residues. CDR1 SGHTA and CDR2 FQGNSA come from the germline V gene. V shed 5 bases and J shed 2 bases, with 6 bases lying between them. The CDR3 protein is CASSRSTNEKLFF. The CDR3 DNA is TGTGCCAGCAGCCGGTCGACTAATGAAAAACTGTTTTTT.

Turning to this clonotype: A read error is possible here, since a much larger clone lies one base away. The chain joins TRBV16 to TRBJ2-1; 11 bases are a match to TRBD1. This CDR3 has 16 amino acids. Germline-derived CDR1 and CDR2 are KGHSY and FQNENV. CDR3 nucleotides: TGTGCCGGCAGCAACACGGGACAGGGGGTTTCTAATGAGCAGTTCTTC. Residues: CAGSNTGQGVSNEQFF.

The chain carries TRBV12-3 or TRBV12-4 and TRBJ1-3; D is possibly TRBD1 (6 bases). Trimming removed 6 bases at V and 0 bases at J, with 9 bases between. The CDR3 sequence is 14 residues long. This CDR3 is CASRPDSSGNTIYF. The CDR3 bases are TGTGCCAGCAGGCCGGACAGCTCTGGAAACACCATATATTTT.

The chain combines TRBV12-3 or TRBV12-4 with TRBJ2-2, with D tentatively TRBD2 (5 bases). V lost 0 bases to trimming and J lost 3 bases, with 14 bases between them. The CDR3 covers 17 residues. CDR3 residues: CASSLAYRSGDTGELFF. DNA of the CDR3: TGTGCCAGCAGTTTAGCGTACCGGTCCGGGGACACCGGGGAGCTGTTTTTT.

Points on this clonotype: A much larger clone lies one base from this, so it may be a read error. The chain is built from TRBV12-3 or TRBV12-4 and TRBJ2-7; unclear D gene. CDR3 length: 13 residues. The CDR3 coding sequence is TGTGCCAGCAGTTTCGGTCACGCCTACGATCAGTACTTC. As protein: CASSFGHAYDQYF.

The gene calls are TRBV4-3 and TRBJ2-1; D remains unclear. The CDR3 is made up of 14 amino acids. Trimming left V 1 base short and J 8 bases short, with 12 bases between. Germline CDR1 LGHNA, CDR2 YSLEER. CDR3 nucleotide sequence: TGCGCCAGCAGCCAAGGAAGATCAGACGATGAGCAGTTCTTC. Protein: CASSQGRSDDEQFF.

Note on this clonotype: This sequence may be a read error, since a much larger clone differs from it by one base. The chain links TRBV3-1 to TRBJ1-1, with D unclear. Germline V lookup: CDR1 LGHDT, CDR2 YNNKEL (reference sequence). The CDR3 spans 13 residues. The V and J ends lost 1 base and 3 bases respectively, with 6 bases between them. The CDR3 reads CASSQGGHTEAFF. The CDR3 nucleotides are TGTGCCAGCAGCCAAGGAGGGCACACTGAAGCTTTCTTT.

J is TRBJ2-1 and V is TRBV4-1; D unresolved. The CDR3 loop spans 14 amino acids. The V and J ends lost 3 bases and 4 bases respectively, with 10 bases between them. The germline CDR1 and CDR2 sequences are MGHRA and YSYEKL. The CDR3 spells CASSQPGSYNEQFF. The CDR3 DNA is TGCGCCAGCAGCCAGCCGGGTAGTTACAATGAGCAGTTCTTC.

This chain joins TRBV5-1 and TRBJ1-5, with D perhaps TRBD1 (5 bases). Germline V CDR1 and CDR2: SGHRS, YFSETQ. The CDR3 is made up of 15 amino acids. Trimming removed 4 bases from V and 5 bases from J, with 16 bases in between. The CDR3 DNA sequence: TGCGCCAGCAGCGTCGGGCAGGGCGGGGATCAGCCCCAGCATTTT. Its translation: CASSVGQGGDQPQHF.

This chain uses TRBV12-3 or TRBV12-4 with TRBJ1-2, with a tentative D call TRBD1 (5 bases). The CDR3 consists of 16 residues. V was shortened by 5 bases and J by 0 bases, with 16 bases between the two germline ends. CDR3 in DNA: TGTGCCAGCAGTCAACCCCGCCGGGGGACTAACTATGGCTACACCTTC. Amino acids: CASSQPRRGTNYGYTF.

The table lists this clonotype with a few counts. The genes are TRBV15 and TRBJ2-3; a possible D gene is TRBD1 (6 bases). CDR3 length: 15 residues. Looked up from germline, CDR1 is LNHNV and CDR2 is YYDKDF (reference sequence). Trimming pared 5 bases from V and 8 bases from J, leaving 20 bases between. For the CDR3, the DNA is TGTGCCACCAGCGCCCGGGACAAGGTACCAGTTACGCAGTATTTT. It codes for CATSARDKVPVTQYF.

This clonotype appeared a few times. This could be a read error, since a much larger clone is one nucleotide away. The CDR3 protein is CASSVLTDADTQYF. The CDR3 bases are TGTGCCAGCAGCGTACTTACGGATGCAGATACGCAGTATTTT. This chain joins TRBV7-6 and TRBJ2-3; no firm D call. Per the germline V gene, CDR1 is SGHVS and CDR2 is FNYEAQ. The CDR3 extends over 14 amino acids. Trimming cost V 5 bases and J 4 bases, with 13 bases left between them. Full variable domain (remainder filled in from reference TRBV7-6 and TRBJ2-3): GAGVSQSPRYKVTKRGQDVALRCDPISGHVSLYWYRQALGQGPEFLTYFNYEAQQDKSGLPNDRFSAERPEGSISTLTIQRTEQRDSAMYRCASSVLTDADTQYFGPGTRLTVL.

There are a few counts of this clonotype. The CDR3 nucleotides read TGTGCCAGCAGCTCAGAGGGGACAGCGAACACTGAAGCTTTCTTT. Its protein is CASSSEGTANTEAFF. V and J are TRBV7-2 and TRBJ1-1, with 7 nucleotides matching TRBD1. The ends lost 4 bases at V and 1 base at J; junction bases unmatched: 6. In germline, CDR1 is SGHTA, CDR2 FQGNSA. CDR3 size: 15 residues.

V usage is TRBV6-6 and J usage is TRBJ2-7; 8 bases align to TRBD2. Losses at the gene ends were 6 bases for V and 2 bases for J; bases not matched to a gene: 15. Germline V CDR1 and CDR2: MNHNY, SVGAGI (reference sequence). This CDR3 region has 17 residues. The CDR3 bases are TGTGCCAGCAGCCGACCAGAGAGGGCGGGGGGTACCTACGAGCAGTACTTC. This sequence encodes CASSRPERAGGTYEQYF.